The 10 T cell receptor beta chains reported below all come from one sample, sequenced in a study of T cells in Graves' hyperthyroidism and ophthalmopathy. Amplification of TCR beta CDR3 regions was performed using RNA transcripts as template. HTBI primers were the set used in a first-round RT-PCR of the TCR CDR3. TCRdb passed the multiplex PCR reads through MiXCR, listing each CDR3 protein once. The table includes 500,000 to 750,000 distinct CDR3 sequences, approximately 15% detected once. Sample: blood. The receptors here all came from a woman aged 30 to 39 with Graves' hyperthyroidism.

This clonotype has ten or more counts. The genes are TRBV5-6 and TRBJ1-1, with D perhaps matching TRBD1 (5 bases). V lost 0 bases to trimming and J lost 0 bases, with 12 bases between them. CDR3 size: 16 residues. Per the germline V gene, CDR1 is SGHDT and CDR2 is YYEEEE. The CDR3 loop reads CASSLEGAPLNTEAFF. DNA for the CDR3: TGTGCCAGCAGCTTGGAAGGGGCACCCCTGAACACTGAAGCTTTCTTT.

This clonotype occurred many times. The rearrangement uses TRBV12-5 and TRBJ2-3; 9 bases fit TRBD2. Germline values: CDR1 LGHNT, CDR2 FRNRAP. V lost 2 bases to trimming and J lost 2 bases; unmatched junction nucleotides: 5. This CDR3 has 16 residues. CDR3 DNA: TGTGCTAGTGGTTTGCCGACTAGCGGATTCACAGATACGCAGTATTTT. Translation: CASGLPTSGFTDTQYF.

This clonotype was recorded at least ten times. The chain employs TRBV28 and TRBJ2-7, with D perhaps TRBD2 (6 bases). The CDR3 loop spans 17 amino acids. Germline V gene sequence: CDR1 MDHEN, CDR2 SYDVKM. Trimming removed 6 bases from V and 2 bases from J, with 23 bases in between. CDR3 coding DNA: TGTGCCAGCAGATCCACCCCGGGACTCCAGCTCACCTACGAGCAGTACTTC. This encodes CASRSTPGLQLTYEQYF.

This clonotype was detected ten times or more. The rearrangement joins TRBV12-3 or TRBV12-4 to TRBJ2-3, with 7 bases matching TRBD2. The CDR3 spans 15 residues. After removal of 3 bases from V and 4 bases from J, the junction contained 7 bases not matched to a gene. CDR3 residues: CASSLRRELADTQYF. The CDR3 DNA follows: TGTGCCAGCAGTTTGAGGCGGGAGTTGGCAGATACGCAGTATTTT.

This clonotype came up many times. The V gene is TRBV12-3 or TRBV12-4, the J gene TRBJ2-7; 7 bases map to TRBD1. Trimming removed 6 bases from V and 7 bases from J; junction bases left unmatched: 9. The CDR3 has 13 amino acids. The CDR3 nucleotides are TGTGCCAGCAGCCCCCCCGGGACAGATGAGCAGTACTTC. This sequence encodes CASSPPGTDEQYF.

The chain has TRBV3-1 and TRBJ2-1, with 12 nucleotides matching TRBD2. This CDR3 has 18 residues. From germline, CDR1 is LGHDT and CDR2 YNNKEL (reference sequence). J lost 0 bases, V lost 1 base, and 4 bases had no gene match. CDR3 protein: CASSQGLAGVGSYNEQFF. The CDR3 nucleotides read TGTGCCAGCAGCCAAGGACTAGCGGGAGTGGGCTCCTACAATGAGCAGTTCTTC.

The sample holds a few counts of this clonotype. The chain carries TRBV11-2 and TRBJ2-5; D is uncertain. The CDR3 covers 20 residues. Per the germline V gene, CDR1 is SGHAT and CDR2 is FQNNGV. The V end lost 1 base, the J end lost 3 bases, and 27 bases lay between the germline ends. The CDR3 sequence: CASSLGLLGALPTEKETQYF. DNA for the CDR3: TGTGCCAGCAGCTTAGGCCTCTTAGGTGCGTTGCCTACCGAGAAAGAGACCCAGTACTTC.

This clonotype has at least ten counts. V is TRBV11-2 and J is TRBJ1-1; TRBD1 is a possible D gene (6 bases). V was trimmed by 0 bases and J by 5 bases, leaving 13 bases between them. Germline values: CDR1 SGHAT, CDR2 FQNNGV. This CDR3 has 15 amino acids. The CDR3 loop is CASSLDRGAGTEAFF. The CDR3 DNA reads TGTGCCAGCAGCTTAGATCGGGGGGCAGGGACTGAAGCTTTCTTT. The complete variable domain, with remaining parts taken from reference TRBV11-2 and TRBJ1-1, reads EAGVAQSPRYKIIEKRQSVAFWCNPISGHATLYWYQQILGQGPKLLIQFQNNGVVDDSQLPKDRFSAERLKGVDSTLKIQPAKLEDSAVYLCASSLDRGAGTEAFFGQGTRLTVV.

With respect to this clonotype: Possible read error: a much larger clone is one base away. The chain carries TRBV27 and TRBJ1-2, with 8 bases matching TRBD1. Losses at the gene ends were 5 bases for V and 7 bases for J; bases not matched to a gene: 6. Germline CDR1 reads MNHEY; CDR2 reads SMNVEV (reference sequence). This CDR3 has 13 amino acids. CDR3 sequence (DNA): TGTGCCAGCAGTGAGGACAGGGCAGCTGGCTACACCTTC. Its protein is CASSEDRAAGYTF.

This clonotype was found many times. The chain carries TRBV7-2 and TRBJ2-1; 10 positions agree with TRBD2. The CDR3 totals 18 residues. Germline V gene lookup returns CDR1 SGHTA and CDR2 FQGNSA. V trimming: 0 bases; J trimming: 4 bases; junction bases outside the gene matches: 9. CDR3 in amino acids: CASSLASLAGHLYNEQFF. Here the CDR3 DNA reads TGTGCCAGCAGCTTAGCCTCACTAGCGGGGCATCTGTACAATGAGCAGTTCTTC.